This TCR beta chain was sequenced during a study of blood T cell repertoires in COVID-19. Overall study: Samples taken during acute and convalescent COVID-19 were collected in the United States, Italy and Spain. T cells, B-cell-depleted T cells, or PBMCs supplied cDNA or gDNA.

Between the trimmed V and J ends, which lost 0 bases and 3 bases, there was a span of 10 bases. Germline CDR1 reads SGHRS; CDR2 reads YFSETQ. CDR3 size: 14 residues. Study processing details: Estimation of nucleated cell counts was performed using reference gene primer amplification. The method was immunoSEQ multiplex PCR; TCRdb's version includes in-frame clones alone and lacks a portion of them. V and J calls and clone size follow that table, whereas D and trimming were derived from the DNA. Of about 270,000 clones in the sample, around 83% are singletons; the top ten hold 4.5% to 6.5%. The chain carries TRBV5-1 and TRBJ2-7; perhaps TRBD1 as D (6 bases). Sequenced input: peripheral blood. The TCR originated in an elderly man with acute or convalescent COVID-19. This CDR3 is CASSLDGQNYEQYF. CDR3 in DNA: TGCGCCAGCAGCTTGGATGGACAGAACTACGAGCAGTACTTC.